The next 14 T cell receptor beta chains were all read from a single sample in a study of T cells expressing NK-cell markers. From the 5' RACE reads, TCRdb lists one entry per CDR3 protein and no DNA. The sample spans about 460,000 distinct CDR3 sequences; the ten largest clones claim more than 1.4%. The sample consisted of blood T cells: a sorted CD56 or NKG2C T cell subset, CD4+ or CD8+ T cells, or bulk PBMC T cells (not recorded which). These receptors were obtained from a woman between 50 and 59 years old in good health.

The chain employs TRBV7-2 and TRBJ2-4; lacking DNA, the TRBD1 call made by TCRdb goes unchecked. The CDR3 has 14 amino acids. Germline assignment: CDR1 SGHTA and CDR2 FQGNSA. CDR3 loop: CASSLDRGLDIQYF.

The V and J genes are TRBV30 and TRBJ1-5; TCRdb indicates TRBD1, and absent DNA this call remains unverified. Germline assignment: CDR1 GTSNPN and CDR2 SVGIG (reference sequence). CDR3 length: 15 amino acids. The CDR3 loop is CAWSVRGTGNQPQHF.

J is TRBJ2-5 and V is TRBV20-1; with no DNA, the TCRdb D assignment of TRBD2 cannot be verified. Germline V gene lookup returns CDR1 DFQATT and CDR2 SNEGSKA (reference sequence). This CDR3 is built from 16 residues. The CDR3 loop is CSAPGTSGRRKETQYF.

The chain uses TRBV18 and TRBJ2-7; TCRdb's D gene call, TRBD2, goes unchecked for lack of DNA. The length of the CDR3 is 14 residues. Per germline, CDR1 KGHSH and CDR2 LQKENI. The CDR3 here is CASSPEGVGYEQYF.

The chain carries TRBV7-2 and TRBJ2-3; the D call from TCRdb, TRBD2, cannot be confirmed without DNA. Germline CDR1 reads SGHTA; CDR2 reads FQGNSA. The length of the CDR3 is 13 residues. The chain's CDR3 is CASSLGGGNTQYF. Combining the CDR3 with reference TRBV7-2 and TRBJ2-3 gives the whole variable domain GAGVSQSPSNKVTEKGKDVELRCDPISGHTALYWYRQSLGQGLEFLIYFQGNSAPDKSGLPSDRFSAERTGGSVSTLTIQRTQQEDSAVYLCASSLGGGNTQYFGPGTRLTVL.

V usage is TRBV20-1 and J usage is TRBJ2-1. The CDR3 runs 14 residues. CDR1 DFQATT and CDR2 SNEGSKA come from the germline V gene (reference sequence). CDR3: CSARLIHSYNEQFF.

The chain is built from TRBV5-5 and TRBJ1-4. CDR1 SGHKS and CDR2 YYEKEE come from the germline V gene (reference sequence). The CDR3 length is 16 residues. This chain's CDR3 is CASSLPPASANEKLFF.

The CDR3 sequence: CSVHLYNEQFF. V and J are TRBV20-1 and TRBJ2-1. Germline loops: CDR1 DFQATT, CDR2 SNEGSKA (reference sequence). The CDR3 length is 11 residues.

The chain carries TRBV11-3 and TRBJ2-4; TCRdb returns TRBD1, unconfirmable since there is no DNA. Germline loops: CDR1 SGHNT, CDR2 YENEEA. The CDR3 loop spans 17 amino acids. The CDR3 sequence: CASSHDPPTGLKNIQYF.

V gene TRBV12-3 or TRBV12-4 combines with J gene TRBJ2-1; with no DNA, the TCRdb D assignment of TRBD2 cannot be verified. This CDR3 has 17 amino acids. The CDR3 reads CASSSGSGSSSYNEQFF.

The V gene is TRBV5-1, the J gene TRBJ2-2. The CDR3 has 12 residues. Germline V gene lookup returns CDR1 SGHRS and CDR2 YFSETQ. CDR3 in amino acids: CASTELAGELFF.

The rearrangement joins TRBV28 to TRBJ2-1. Germline CDR1 reads MDHEN; CDR2 reads SYDVKM. The CDR3 is 14 residues long. The CDR3 region is CASSSGSGWAEQFF. Filled out from reference TRBV28 and TRBJ2-1, the complete variable domain reads DVKVTQSSRYLVKRTGEKVFLECVQDMDHENMFWYRQDPGLGLRLIYFSYDVKMKEKGDIPEGYSVSREKKERFSLILESASTNQTSMYLCASSSGSGWAEQFFGPGTRLTVL.

J is TRBJ1-1 and V is TRBV5-6; lacking DNA, the TRBD1 call made by TCRdb goes unchecked. The V gene's germline CDR1 is SGHDT and CDR2 YYEEEE. The CDR3 totals 14 residues. This CDR3 reads CASSLKQGRAEAFF.

The chain employs TRBV5-1 and TRBJ1-1; TCRdb's D call of TRBD1 is untestable without DNA. The germline V gene encodes CDR1 SGHRS and CDR2 YFSETQ. There are 14 residues in the CDR3. The CDR3 sequence is CASSLGDGGTEAFF.